This record concerns one T cell receptor (beta chain) sequence. Its specificity is not known. The PCR employed 60 Vbeta primers together with 13 Jbeta primers. Here immunoSEQ multiplex PCR was the method, and the copy in TCRdb shows in-frame clones only, minus some. The sample includes approximately 110,000 clones. The sample is drawn from a study of cytomegalovirus exposure and HLA in healthy donors. Overall study: As released early, the data held some 80 million unique TCRs from HLA-typed donors.

Study-level points and caveats: Sequencing depth across donors, presence/absence analyses assumed, was roughly uniform. In an earlier analysis, productive rearrangement rates for most beta V segments clustered near 87% or 30%. In a later analysis, parvovirus B19, influenza, CMV and Epstein-Barr virus appeared linked to several top co-occurrence clusters.

The germline V gene has CDR1 MDHEN and CDR2 SYDVKM. V dropped 4 bases and J dropped 2; count of bases not matched to a gene: 1. The CDR3 has 13 amino acids. This sequence was found in a man aged 18 to 29 in good health and CMV-seronegative. The rearrangement links TRBV28 to TRBJ1-2; 7 nucleotides agree with TRBD1. Specimen: PBMCs. The CDR3 nucleotides are TGTGCCAGCAGTTGGGACAGCAACTATGGCTACACCTTC. It codes for CASSWDSNYGYTF.